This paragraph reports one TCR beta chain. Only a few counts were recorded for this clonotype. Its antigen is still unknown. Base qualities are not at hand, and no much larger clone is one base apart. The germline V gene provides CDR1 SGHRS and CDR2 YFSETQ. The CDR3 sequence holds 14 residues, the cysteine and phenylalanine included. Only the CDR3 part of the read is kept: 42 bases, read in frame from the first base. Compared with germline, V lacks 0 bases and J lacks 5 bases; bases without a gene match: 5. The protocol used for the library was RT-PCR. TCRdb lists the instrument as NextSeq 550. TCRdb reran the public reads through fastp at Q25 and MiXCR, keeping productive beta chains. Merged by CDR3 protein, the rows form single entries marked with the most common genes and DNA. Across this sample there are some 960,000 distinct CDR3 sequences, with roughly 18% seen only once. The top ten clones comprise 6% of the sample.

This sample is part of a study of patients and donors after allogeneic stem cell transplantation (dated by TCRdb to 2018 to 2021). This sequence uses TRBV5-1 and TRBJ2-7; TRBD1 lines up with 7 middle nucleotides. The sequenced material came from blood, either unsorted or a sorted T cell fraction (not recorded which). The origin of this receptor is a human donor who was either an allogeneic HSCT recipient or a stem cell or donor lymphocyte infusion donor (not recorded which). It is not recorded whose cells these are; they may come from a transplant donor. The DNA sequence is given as TGCGCCAGCAGCTTGGTTGGGACAGCCCACGAGCAGTACTTC. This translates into CASSLVGTAHEQYF.